The 10 T cell receptor beta chains below all came from one sample that was sequenced in a study of control samples from healthy donors and cancer patients. Repertoires were generated with immunoSEQ multiplex PCR, while TCRdb's copy carries only in-frame clones and drops some. The repertoire includes approximately 85,000 clones, 85% to 90% of them detected once, and around 7.6% sits in the top ten. The specimen was blood. Source of these receptors: an older woman in good health.

This clone has only one observation. The rearrangement links TRBV7-8 to TRBJ1-3; TRBD1 aligns across 10 bases. Germline V gene data show CDR1 as SGHVS and CDR2 as FQNEAQ. V trimming: 5 bases; J trimming: 0 bases; junction bases outside the gene matches: 7. The CDR3 runs to 17 residues. CDR3 nucleotides: TGTGCCAGCAGCAGGGGGGGACAGGGGAGCTCTGGAAACACCATATATTTT. This sequence encodes CASSRGGQGSSGNTIYF.

This rearrangement joins TRBV7-8 to TRBJ2-5, with 10 bases fitting TRBD2. Trimming took 0 bases from V and 1 from J; bases not matched to a gene: 8. Looked up from germline, CDR1 is SGHVS and CDR2 is FQNEAQ. This CDR3 contains 18 residues. CDR3 nucleotides: TGTGCCAGCAGCTTAGCGCTCGTAGCGGGGGGAACCCAAGAGACCCAGTACTTC. It yields the protein CASSLALVAGGTQETQYF.

This chain connects TRBV28 to TRBJ2-7; 12 nucleotides line up with TRBD2. CDR1 and CDR2 from the germline V gene are MDHEN and SYDVKM. V trimming: 3 bases; J trimming: 1 base; junction bases outside the gene matches: 19. The CDR3 length is 21 residues. The CDR3, as DNA: TGTGCCAGCAGTTTTACGATACAGGGCTTCCTGGGACTAGCGGGTTCCTACGAGCAGTACTTC. Translating it yields CASSFTIQGFLGLAGSYEQYF.

The genes are TRBV29-1 and TRBJ1-1; D is unresolved. CDR3 length: 13 amino acids. The germline V gene encodes CDR1 SQVTM and CDR2 ANQGSEA. V was shortened by 3 bases and J by 0 bases, with 8 bases between the two germline ends. CDR3 sequence: CSVEEAMNTEAFF. DNA of the CDR3: TGCAGCGTTGAGGAGGCTATGAACACTGAAGCTTTCTTT.

The V call is TRBV5-1, the J call TRBJ1-3, with D uncertain. The V and J ends lost 0 bases and 0 bases respectively, with 10 bases between them. There are 16 residues in the CDR3. Germline CDR1 reads SGHRS; CDR2 reads YFSETQ. The CDR3 spells CASSLGASLSGNTIYF. The CDR3 DNA reads TGCGCCAGCAGCTTGGGAGCCTCACTCTCTGGAAACACCATATATTTT.

This sequence joins TRBV5-1 and TRBJ2-5, with D perhaps assigned TRBD1 or TRBD2 (6 bases each). The CDR3 loop spans 15 amino acids. Germline CDR1 and CDR2: SGHRS and YFSETQ. Trimming took off 0 bases at V and 3 bases at J, with 12 bases between the two ends. This CDR3 reads CASSLVPGAEETQYF. The CDR3 coding sequence is TGCGCCAGCAGCTTGGTTCCGGGGGCGGAAGAGACCCAGTACTTC.

The V call is TRBV19, the J call TRBJ2-4; no definite D call. The CDR3 is 13 amino acids. The germline V gene encodes CDR1 LNHDA and CDR2 SQIVND (reference sequence). V gave up 5 bases and J gave up 0 bases, with 5 bases separating them. CDR3 sequence (DNA): TGTGCCAGTAGTCGACTAGCCAAAAACATTCAGTACTTC. It specifies CASSRLAKNIQYF.

The chain links TRBV6-5 to TRBJ1-3; no reliable D call. This CDR3 region has 16 residues. Germline V CDR1 and CDR2: MNHEY, SVGAGI. Trimming cost V 0 bases and J 3 bases, with 12 bases left between them. The DNA of the CDR3 is TGTGCCAGCAGTTACTCGAACGGGAAGGGTGGAAACACCATATATTTT. Protein sequence: CASSYSNGKGGNTIYF.

The J gene is TRBJ2-7, the V gene TRBV7-2; 10 bases align to TRBD2. CDR3 size: 16 residues. The V gene's germline CDR1 is SGHTA and CDR2 FQGNSA. The junction had 8 bases not matched to a gene; V was cut back by 2 bases and J by 4 bases. The CDR3 nucleotides read TGTGCCAGCAGCTTATCTAGCGGGAGTACTAGTTACGAGCAGTACTTC. This codes for CASSLSSGSTSYEQYF.

The chain combines TRBV18 with TRBJ2-3; 9 bases fit TRBD1. With 6 bases clipped from V and 2 bases from J, the junction kept 3 bases outside the gene matches. The CDR3 loop spans 14 amino acids. Germline-derived CDR1 and CDR2 are KGHSH and LQKENI. The DNA for the CDR3 is TGTGCCAGCTCGGGACAGGGAAACACAGATACGCAGTATTTT. It yields the protein CASSGQGNTDTQYF.